Listed below are T cell receptor beta chains from one sample, sequenced in a study of shared clonotypes between healthy human individuals. Libraries were prepared by immunoSEQ multiplex PCR; TCRdb keeps only in-frame clonotypes and omits some of them. The sample carries roughly 2.6 million clones, about 92% recorded once. The specimen sequenced was naive CD4+ T cells sorted from blood. Receptors originate from a man younger than 30 in good health. The CDR3 runs from the conserved cysteine through the conserved F or W. The D gene is left open where the match is weak. Clone size is given for some rows only: seen once, a few or many times, or a class if the clone is expanded.

clone_size	d_call	v_call	j_call	cdr3_nt	cdr3_aa
.	.	TRBV7-8	TRBJ1-6	TGTGCCAGCAGGTCCGGGATGGCCTCCTATAATTCACCCCTCCACTTT	CASRSGMASYNSPLHF
.	.	TRBV5-1	TRBJ2-2	TGCGCCACTACAATCGGGCTAGTGAGTACCGGGGAGCTGTTTTTT	CATTIGLVSTGELFF
.	.	TRBV15	TRBJ2-7	TGTGCCACCAGCAGAGATTTAACCCGCTTTCTACCGGTGGGGGGCGACGAGCAGTACTTC	CATSRDLTRFLPVGGDEQYF
.	.	TRBV2	TRBJ1-4	TGTGCCAGCAGTGCCGACAGTGAAAAACTGTTTTTT	CASSADSEKLFF
.	TRBD2	TRBV9	TRBJ2-3	TGTGCCAGCAGCGTATCTAGCGGTAGCACAGATACGCAGTATTTT	CASSVSSGSTDTQYF
.	.	TRBV27	TRBJ2-7	TGTGCCAGTGGACCGGGCCTTGCGCCTTACGAGCAGTACTTC	CASGPGLAPYEQYF
.	.	TRBV10-3	TRBJ1-6	TGTGCCATCAGTGAGGAACAGGGAGTTTCACCCCTCCACTTT	CAISEEQGVSPLHF
.	TRBD1	TRBV15	TRBJ1-2	TGTGCCACCAGCAGAGATAGGGGACAGGGCGGCTATGGCTACACCTTC	CATSRDRGQGGYGYTF
.	TRBD2	TRBV18	TRBJ2-7	TGTGCCAGCTCACCGGCCGCGGGGGAGGGGATCGAGCAGTACTTC	CASSPAAGEGIEQYF
.	TRBD1	TRBV7-9	TRBJ2-7	TGTGCCAGCAGCCCCCGACAGGGCCACGGGGAGCAGTACTTC	CASSPRQGHGEQYF
.	TRBD2	TRBV29-1	TRBJ2-7	TGCAGCGTTGAAGGGGGGGGCTACGAGCAGTACTTC	CSVEGGGYEQYF
.	TRBD2	TRBV4-1	TRBJ2-7	TGCGCCAGCAGCCAAGAAGGGGACTACCATCTCTACGAGCAGTACTTC	CASSQEGDYHLYEQYF
.	.	TRBV20-1	TRBJ2-1	TGCAGTGTTTTCTCGGGAGCGGAGCAGTTCTTC	CSVFSGAEQFF
.	.	TRBV10-3	TRBJ1-1	TGTGCCATCCAGGGCCAGGGGAACACTGAAGCTTTCTTT	CAIQGQGNTEAFF
.	.	TRBV15	TRBJ2-2	TGTGCCACCAGCCTCGGGACCGCGAACACCGGGGAGCTGTTTTTT	CATSLGTANTGELFF
.	.	TRBV18	TRBJ1-1	TGTGCCAGCTCACCAGACAAGAACACTGAAGCTTTCTTT	CASSPDKNTEAFF
once	.	TRBV7-8	TRBJ2-2	TGTGCCAGCAGCTTAGAAGGCCTGAACACCGGGGAGCTGTTTTTT	CASSLEGLNTGELFF
.	TRBD1	TRBV6-5	TRBJ1-3	TGTGCCAGCAGCCTAGACAGGGAAGGAAACACCATATATTTT	CASSLDREGNTIYF
.	TRBD2	TRBV4-3	TRBJ2-7	TGCGCCAGCAGCCAAGATCCTAGCGGGAGGTACGAGCAGTACTTC	CASSQDPSGRYEQYF
.	.	TRBV11-2	TRBJ2-3	TGTGCCAGCAGCTTACCCCTTCCGGGCACAGATACGCAGTATTTT	CASSLPLPGTDTQYF
.	TRBD1	TRBV11-2	TRBJ2-6	TGTGCCAGCAGCTCAGTACGCAGGGGGACTGGGGCCAACGTCCTGACTTTC	CASSSVRRGTGANVLTF
once	TRBD2	TRBV6-5	TRBJ2-5	TGTGCCAGCAGTTACTCGGGACTAGCGGCTCAAGAGACCCAGTACTTC	CASSYSGLAAQETQYF
.	.	TRBV6-4	TRBJ1-1	TGTGCCAGCAGTGTGGCCAGGGGAGGAACTGAAGCTTTCTTT	CASSVARGGTEAFF